This T cell receptor (beta chain) is drawn from a study of blood T cell repertoires in COVID-19. The overall study: Spain, Italy and the United States supplied samples that represented acute and convalescent COVID-19. PBMCs, B-cell-depleted T cells, or T cells provided the cDNA or gDNA that made up the material.

The CDR3 spans 13 residues. V dropped 3 bases and J dropped 8 bases, with 10 bases sitting between them. CDR1 is SGHAT and CDR2 is FQNNGV in the germline V gene. Methods used by the authors: By means of reference gene primer amplification, nucleated cell counts were estimated. Data came from immunoSEQ multiplex PCR; TCRdb stores just in-frame clones and leaves some out. V and J calls and clone size are those listed in that table; D and trimming were worked out from the DNA. This sample yields under 50,000 clones, of which 88% are seen a single time; over 7.5% belongs to the top ten. V and J are TRBV11-2 and TRBJ1-4; maybe TRBD1 (5 bases). This TCR was recovered from a man aged 45-65 years with active COVID-19. The sequenced sample consisted of peripheral blood. This CDR3 is CASSFRVWEKLFF. CDR3 in DNA: TGTGCCAGCAGCTTCAGGGTCTGGGAAAAACTGTTTTTT.